These 7 T cell receptor beta chains originate from one sample sequenced in a study of shared clonotypes between healthy human individuals. Here immunoSEQ multiplex PCR was the method, and the copy in TCRdb shows in-frame clones only, minus some. The repertoire holds about 1.5 million clones, approximately 98% seen once, with roughly 0.45% in the top ten. The sample consisted of naive CD4+ T cells sorted from blood. Subset meaning: CD45RA+ positively selected. The receptors derive from a man younger than 45 in good health.

The rearrangement uses TRBV6-6 and TRBJ2-1; no clear D gene. The CDR3 is 12 residues long. CDR1 MNHNY and CDR2 SVGAGI come from the germline V gene (reference sequence). Trimming removed 0 bases at V and 7 bases at J, with 4 bases between. CDR3 amino acids: CASSYSKNEQFF. The CDR3 bases are TGTGCCAGCAGTTACTCGAAGAATGAGCAGTTCTTC.

The chain joins TRBV19 to TRBJ2-1, with TRBD2 identical over 9 bases. Germline trimming cut 4 bases from V and 4 bases from J; bases unmatched to any gene: 5. Germline CDR1 is LNHDA and CDR2 is SQIVND (reference sequence). The CDR3 contains 15 residues. CDR3 protein: CASSRASGKYNEQFF. CDR3 in DNA: TGTGCCAGTAGTAGGGCTAGCGGGAAGTACAATGAGCAGTTCTTC.

The chain links TRBV18 to TRBJ2-1; D unresolved. Trimming shortened V by 3 bases and J by 2 bases, and 23 bases separated the two germline ends. The CDR3 loop spans 19 amino acids. CDR1 and CDR2 from the germline V gene are KGHSH and LQKENI. In nucleotides, the CDR3 is TGTGCCAGCTCACCCCTCCCGCCCGGCTCGCTCCCCCCCTACAATGAGCAGTTCTTC. Amino acids: CASSPLPPGSLPPYNEQFF.

V is TRBV5-1 and J is TRBJ1-4; TRBD1 might be the D (5 bases). The germline gives CDR1 SGHRS, CDR2 YFSETQ. This CDR3 has 19 amino acids. V gave up 0 bases and J gave up 1 base, with 19 bases separating them. As DNA, the CDR3 is TGCGCCAGCAGCTTGGGGCCCCAGGGTAAAGCCTTAACTAATGAAAAACTGTTTTTT. Protein: CASSLGPQGKALTNEKLFF.

The chain links TRBV2 to TRBJ2-5; 10 bases map to TRBD2. Unmatched junction bases numbered 8, after V lost 9 bases and J lost 4 bases. The CDR3 length is 14 residues. Per the germline V gene, CDR1 is SNHLY and CDR2 is FYNNEI. The CDR3 loop is CARKVAGGRETQYF. Here the CDR3 DNA reads TGTGCCAGAAAAGTAGCGGGAGGTAGAGAGACCCAGTACTTC.

The genes are TRBV14 and TRBJ2-7; 11 positions match TRBD1. The CDR3 is 14 amino acids. The germline V gene encodes CDR1 SGHDN and CDR2 FVKESK. The trim removed 4 bases at V and 3 bases at J, leaving 2 bases unmatched. The CDR3 here is CASSPDRGLYEQYF. The CDR3 nucleotides are TGTGCCAGCAGCCCGGACAGGGGGCTCTACGAGCAGTACTTC. The full variable domain, completed using reference TRBV14 and TRBJ2-7, is EAGVTQFPSHSVIEKGQTVTLRCDPISGHDNLYWYRRVMGKEIKFLLHFVKESKQDESGMPNNRFLAERTGGTYSTLKVQPAELEDSGVYFCASSPDRGLYEQYFGPGTRLTVT.

The chain links TRBV18 to TRBJ2-5; 8 bases map to TRBD1. CDR3 length: 13 amino acids. The V and J ends lost 8 bases and 3 bases, in that order; junction bases with no gene match: 5. CDR1 and CDR2 (germline): KGHSH, LQKENI. CDR3: CASQPGQEETQYF. DNA of the CDR3: TGTGCCAGCCAACCGGGACAGGAAGAGACCCAGTACTTC.